This section outlines one TCR beta chain sequence together with its context. The nonmyeloablative bone marrow transplants came from related graft donors, with transient mixed chimerism. Libraries were prepared by immunoSEQ multiplex PCR; TCRdb keeps only in-frame clonotypes and omits some of them. The profile shows around 50,000 clones, about 91% of them singletons. The data originate from a study of Tregs in tolerant kidney transplant recipients. The CDR3 runs 15 residues. Germline CDR1 and CDR2: SGHVS and FQNEAQ. Deletions cut 1 base from V and 4 bases from J, with 13 bases between. The rearrangement uses TRBV7-8 and TRBJ2-5; tentatively, D is TRBD1 (5 bases). The receptor was isolated from a human patient who received a combined kidney and bone marrow transplant. Some T cells may possibly be graft donor cells. The material sequenced was CD8+ T cells from blood (PBMCs), taken 24 months after the transplant. CDR3 region: CASSLDLNRGETQYF. CDR3 DNA sequence: TGTGCCAGCAGCTTAGACCTGAATAGGGGAGAGACCCAGTACTTC.